This TCR beta chain comes out of a study of early T cells in non-severe SARS-CoV-2 infection. At the level of the study: Chains were unpaired, as sequencing was done on bulk RNA from unsorted whole blood.

Turning to this clonotype: Its antigen is still unknown.

Individual cDNA molecules were tagged with unique molecular identifiers, the study reported. TCRdb used MiXCR to reprocess the 5' RACE reads, holding one entry per CDR3 protein. The table lists approximately 69,000 distinct CDR3 sequences, 12% of them singletons. Study results and limitations: The VDJdb matching leaned toward anti-spike CD8 responses and overlooked private and CD4 specificities.

This TCR was sampled from an adult who was a healthcare worker with PCR-confirmed SARS-CoV-2 infection or an uninfected control (not recorded which). Sequencing was performed on whole blood.

The CDR3: CSVGSGANTGELFF. The CDR3 DNA reads as TGCAGCGTTGGTAGCGGAGCGAACACCGGGGAGCTGTTTTTT. The V and J genes are TRBV29-1 and TRBJ2-2; D is possibly TRBD2 (6 bases). Trimming took 4 bases from V and 0 from J, leaving 9 bases between them. The CDR3 runs to 14 residues. CDR1 SQVTM and CDR2 ANQGSEA come from the germline V gene.